This T cell receptor beta chain was profiled in a study of vaccination and CD4 T cells after COVID-19. Looking at the study overall: Convalescent donors were composed of six males and four females, of whom two were Hispanic. As control conditions, cultures were given either a CEFX pool serving as positive control, an HIV-1 Nef pool, or no peptide at all.

Sequencing of the DNA from cultured CD4+ T cells was carried out with the Oncomine TCR Beta short-read assay. TCRdb used MiXCR to reprocess the PCR reads, holding one entry per CDR3 protein. The sample lists 4,000 to 6,500 distinct CDR3 sequences; over 45% were seen once. This CDR3 has 16 residues. The V segment lost 3 bases and the J segment 2 bases; nucleotides outside the gene matches: 3. Germline V gene data show CDR1 as SGHNT and CDR2 as YYREEE (reference sequence). About this clonotype itself: Antigen: not known.

The treatment here: approximately nine-day PBMC culture with coronavirus spike peptide pools or control peptides (ViraFEST assay). Cell culture was performed with roughly 2 million PBMCs per well in the presence of about 10 IU/ml IL-2 and 9.5 to 10 ug/ml peptide pools. This receptor was identified in a human donor who had recovered from COVID-19. The specimen was CD4+ T cells from blood, cultured in vitro. The chain employs TRBV5-4 and TRBJ2-3, with TRBD2 matching 13 bases. The chain's CDR3 is CASSSGLAGNTDTQYF. Written as DNA, the CDR3 is TGTGCCAGCAGCTCGGGACTAGCGGGGAACACAGATACGCAGTATTTT.